This TCR beta chain was found in a study of CD8 T cells in ankylosing spondylitis. Notes on the study in general: Seemingly distinctive of ankylosing spondylitis blood was a TCR beta motif formed by eight highly homologous variants.

With molecular barcodes, quantitative 5'-RACE was used to make the TCR beta libraries. TCRdb called the 5' RACE reads again in MiXCR, with one record for every CDR3 protein. The sample lists 37,000 or so distinct CDR3 sequences, approximately 17% occurring once. V lost 5 bases, J lost 7 bases, and 6 bases lay in between. The CDR3 consists of 11 residues. Germline CDR1 is SGHDN and CDR2 is FVKESK. This clonotype has just a few counts. No antigen is known for it. This clonotype originated in a male donor with ankylosing spondylitis or in good health (not recorded which). This chain connects TRBV14 to TRBJ2-1; D is ambiguous. The specimen sequenced was blood. The CDR3: CASSFWNEQFF. CDR3 in DNA: TGTGCCAGCAGCTTCTGGAATGAGCAGTTCTTC.